Only one count was recorded for the clone carrying this TCR beta chain. Its specificity is unknown. It was with 60 Vbeta and 13 Jbeta primers that the PCR ran. Measured with immunoSEQ multiplex PCR; TCRdb has only the in-frame clones, and not every one. The table includes about 120,000 clones, around 80% detected once. The data were obtained in a study of cytomegalovirus exposure and HLA in healthy donors. Study summary: Among around 180 million T cells, an earlier analysis found roughly 100 million unique TCR beta sequences. Study outcomes and limitations: A previous analysis found most TCR beta V segments productive roughly 90% or roughly 30% of the time.

The ends were cut back, 0 bases at V and 4 bases at J, with 13 bases in the middle. The V gene's germline CDR1 is SGHNT and CDR2 YYREEE (reference sequence). The CDR3 loop spans 15 amino acids. The receptor's source is a woman under 30 in good health and CMV-seronegative. The chain recombines TRBV5-4 with TRBJ1-2; D unclear. Material: PBMCs. DNA of the CDR3: TGTGCCAGCAGCTTGGACCCAGCCGCAGGCTATGGCTACACCTTC. It codes for CASSLDPAAGYGYTF.